The source of this T cell receptor (beta chain) is a study of spatial heterogeneity in lung cancer. Stated time point: sample taken at primary tumor resection. MiXCR, run by TCRdb on the 5' RACE reads, gives a single entry per CDR3 protein. The sample shows about 38,000 distinct CDR3 sequences, 6.5% to 9% of them seen only once. This clonotype was observed a few times. Germline assignment: CDR1 DFQATT and CDR2 SNEGSKA (reference sequence). V was shortened by 3 bases and J by 2 bases, with 11 bases between the two germline ends. The length of the CDR3 is 13 residues. The starting material was PBMCs, obtained at surgery. This chain links TRBV20-1 with TRBJ2-7, with D perhaps given as TRBD1 or TRBD2 (5 bases each). This sequence originates from a male donor with early-stage non-small cell lung cancer. In DNA, the CDR3 is TGCAGTGCTAGTTTTGGGGGTACCTACGAGCAGTACTTC. It is translated as CSASFGGTYEQYF.